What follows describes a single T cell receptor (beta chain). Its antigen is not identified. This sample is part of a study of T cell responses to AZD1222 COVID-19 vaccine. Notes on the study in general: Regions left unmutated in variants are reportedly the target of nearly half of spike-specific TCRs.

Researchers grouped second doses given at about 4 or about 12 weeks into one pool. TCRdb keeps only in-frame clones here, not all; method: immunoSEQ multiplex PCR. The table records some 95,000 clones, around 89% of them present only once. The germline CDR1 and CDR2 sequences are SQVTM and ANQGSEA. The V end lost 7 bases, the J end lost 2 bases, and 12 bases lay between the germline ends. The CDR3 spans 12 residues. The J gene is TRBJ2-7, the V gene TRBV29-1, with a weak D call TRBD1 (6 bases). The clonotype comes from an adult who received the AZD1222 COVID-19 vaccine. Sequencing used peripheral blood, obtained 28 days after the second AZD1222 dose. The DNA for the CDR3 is TGCAGCGGGGCCAGGGGTCCCTACGAGCAGTACTTC. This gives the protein CSGARGPYEQYF.